The text below deals with one T cell receptor (beta chain). Libraries were prepared by immunoSEQ multiplex PCR; TCRdb keeps only in-frame clonotypes and omits some of them. The sample includes hundreds of thousands of clones, roughly 90% of them seen just once. The data originate from a study of Ad26.COV2.S vaccination and SARS-CoV-2 variants. Overall study: As a participant in COV1001, the donor was in the Ad26.COV2.S trial arm.

The treatment denotes: about 20 received Ad26.COV2.S at low or high dose, single or two shots; 5 received placebo; per-sample allocation not given. Day 63 following the first vaccine or placebo injection was when the samples were taken. Cohort 1b enrolled adults aged 18-55 years in Boston. The input for sequencing was peripheral blood, taken in a trial of Ad26.COV2.S vaccine versus placebo. The clonotype comes from a person aged 18-60 years who received the Ad26.COV2.S COVID-19 vaccine or a placebo.

CDR3 DNA sequence: TGTGCCAGCAGCTTGGGGGGAACAGGGGGCTTTGGCTACACCTTC. It encodes CASSLGGTGGFGYTF. The rearrangement joins TRBV7-9 to TRBJ1-2, with 9 nucleotides matching TRBD1. The CDR3 consists of 15 residues. Germline values: CDR1 SEHNR, CDR2 FQNEAQ (reference sequence). J was trimmed by 7 bases and V by 3 bases; bases with no gene match: 9.